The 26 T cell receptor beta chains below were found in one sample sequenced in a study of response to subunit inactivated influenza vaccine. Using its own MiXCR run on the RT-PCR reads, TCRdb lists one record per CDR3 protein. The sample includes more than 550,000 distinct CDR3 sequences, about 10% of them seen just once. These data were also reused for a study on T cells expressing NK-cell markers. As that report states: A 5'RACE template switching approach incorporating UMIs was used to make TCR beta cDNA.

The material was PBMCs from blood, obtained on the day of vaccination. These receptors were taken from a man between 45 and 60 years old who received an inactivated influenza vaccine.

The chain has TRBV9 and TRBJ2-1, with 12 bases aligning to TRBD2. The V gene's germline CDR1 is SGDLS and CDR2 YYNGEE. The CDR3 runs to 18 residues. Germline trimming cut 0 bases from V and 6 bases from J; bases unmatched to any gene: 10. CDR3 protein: CASSVGLAGGPGVNEQFF. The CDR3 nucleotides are TGTGCCAGCAGCGTAGGTCTAGCGGGAGGGCCGGGTGTCAATGAGCAGTTCTTC.

CDR3 bases: TGTGCCAGCAGCCAAGATATCCGGAGGCGGGGGGGAAAAGATACGCAGTATTTT. Encoded protein: CASSQDIRRRGGKDTQYF. The chain has TRBV3-1 and TRBJ2-3; 9 bases are a match to TRBD2. Trimming at V came to 0 bases and at J to 5 bases, leaving 12 bases not matched to a gene. CDR3 length: 18 residues. CDR1 and CDR2 from the germline V gene are LGHDT and YNNKEL (reference sequence).

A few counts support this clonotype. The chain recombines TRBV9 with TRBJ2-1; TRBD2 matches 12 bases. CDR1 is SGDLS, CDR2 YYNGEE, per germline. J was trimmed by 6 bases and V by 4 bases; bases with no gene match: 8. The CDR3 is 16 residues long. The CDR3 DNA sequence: TGTGCCAGCAGCTTCCCGAGGACTAGCGGGACCAATGAGCAGTTCTTC. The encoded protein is CASSFPRTSGTNEQFF. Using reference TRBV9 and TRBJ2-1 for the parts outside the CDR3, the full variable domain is DSGVTQTPKHLITATGQRVTLRCSPRSGDLSVYWYQQSLDQGLQFLIQYYNGEERAKGNILERFSAQQFPDLHSELNLSSLELGDSALYFCASSFPRTSGTNEQFFGPGTRLTVL.

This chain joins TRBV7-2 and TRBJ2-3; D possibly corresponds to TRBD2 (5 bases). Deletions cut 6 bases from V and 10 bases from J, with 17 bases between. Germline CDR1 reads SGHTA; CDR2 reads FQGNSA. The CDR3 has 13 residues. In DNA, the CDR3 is TGTGCCAGCAGATTCAAGCCCCGGGAAGCGCAGTATTTT. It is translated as CASRFKPREAQYF. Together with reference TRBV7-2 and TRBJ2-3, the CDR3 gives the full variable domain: GAGVSQSPSNKVTEKGKDVELRCDPISGHTALYWYRQSLGQGLEFLIYFQGNSAPDKSGLPSDRFSAERTGGSVSTLTIQRTQQEDSAVYLCASRFKPREAQYFGPGTRLTVL.

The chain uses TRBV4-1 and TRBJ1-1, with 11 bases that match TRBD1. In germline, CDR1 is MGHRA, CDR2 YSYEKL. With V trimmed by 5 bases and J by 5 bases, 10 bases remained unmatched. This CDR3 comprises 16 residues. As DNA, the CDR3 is TGCGCCAGCAGCAGGACAGGGGGCGCTTGGAAAACTGAAGCTTTCTTT. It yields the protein CASSRTGGAWKTEAFF.

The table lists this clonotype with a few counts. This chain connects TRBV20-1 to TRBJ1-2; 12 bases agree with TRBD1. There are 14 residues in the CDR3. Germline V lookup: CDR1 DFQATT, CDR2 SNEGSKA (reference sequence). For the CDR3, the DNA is TGCAGGGGGGACAGGGGGCGCCTGGGTTATGGCTACACCTTC. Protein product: CRGDRGRLGYGYTF.

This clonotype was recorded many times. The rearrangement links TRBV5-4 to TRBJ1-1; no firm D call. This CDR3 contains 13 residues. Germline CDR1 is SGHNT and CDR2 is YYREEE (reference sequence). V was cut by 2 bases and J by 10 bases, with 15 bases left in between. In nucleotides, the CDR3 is TGTGCCAGCAGCTTCACGGCAGGATTAGGAGCTTTCTTT. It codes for CASSFTAGLGAFF.

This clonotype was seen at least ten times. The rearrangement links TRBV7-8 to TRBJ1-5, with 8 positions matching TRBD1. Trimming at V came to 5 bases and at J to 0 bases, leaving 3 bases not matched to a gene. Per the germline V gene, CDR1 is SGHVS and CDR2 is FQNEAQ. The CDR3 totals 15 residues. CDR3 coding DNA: TGTGCCAGCAGCCCGACAGGGGTTAGCAATCAGCCCCAGCATTTT. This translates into CASSPTGVSNQPQHF.

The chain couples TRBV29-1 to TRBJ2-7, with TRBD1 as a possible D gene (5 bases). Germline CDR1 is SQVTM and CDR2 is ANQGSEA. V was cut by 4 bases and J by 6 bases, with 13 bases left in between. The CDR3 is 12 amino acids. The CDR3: CSVGQSSLEQYF. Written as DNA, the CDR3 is TGCAGCGTTGGACAGTCATCTCTCGAGCAGTACTTC.

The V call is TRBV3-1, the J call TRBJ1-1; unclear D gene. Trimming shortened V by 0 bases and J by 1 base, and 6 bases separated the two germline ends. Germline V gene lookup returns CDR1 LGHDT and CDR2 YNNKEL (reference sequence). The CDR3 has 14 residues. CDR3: CASSQEPGNTEAFF. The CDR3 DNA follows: TGTGCCAGCAGCCAAGAACCCGGGAACACTGAAGCTTTCTTT.

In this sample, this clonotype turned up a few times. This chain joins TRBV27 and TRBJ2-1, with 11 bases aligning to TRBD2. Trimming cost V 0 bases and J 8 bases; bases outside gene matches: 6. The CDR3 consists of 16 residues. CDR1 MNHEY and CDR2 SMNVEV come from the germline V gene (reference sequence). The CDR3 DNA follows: TGTGCCAGCAGTTTATCGATAGCGGGAGGGGGAGATGAGCAGTTCTTC. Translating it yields CASSLSIAGGGDEQFF.

The CDR3, as DNA: TGCGCCAGCAGCTTGGAGCAGGGGGCCAAAAACATTCAGTACTTC. Its protein is CASSLEQGAKNIQYF. This rearrangement joins TRBV5-1 to TRBJ2-4, with TRBD1 as a possible D gene (6 bases). The germline CDR1 and CDR2 sequences are SGHRS and YFSETQ. The V end was cut by 0 bases, the J end by 1 base, with 8 bases between. The CDR3 spans 15 residues.

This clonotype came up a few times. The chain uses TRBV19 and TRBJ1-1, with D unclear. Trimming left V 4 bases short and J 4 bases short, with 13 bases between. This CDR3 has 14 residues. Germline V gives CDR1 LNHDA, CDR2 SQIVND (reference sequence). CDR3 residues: CASSTTDLGTEAFF. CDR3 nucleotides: TGTGCCAGTAGTACCACGGACTTGGGCACTGAAGCTTTCTTT.

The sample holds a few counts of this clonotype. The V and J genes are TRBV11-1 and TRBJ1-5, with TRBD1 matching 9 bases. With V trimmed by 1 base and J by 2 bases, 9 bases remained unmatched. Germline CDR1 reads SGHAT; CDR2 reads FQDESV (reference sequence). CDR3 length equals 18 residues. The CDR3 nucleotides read TGTGCCAGCAGCTTAGGTATACAGGGGGCCGGGGGCAATCAGCCCCAGCATTTT. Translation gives CASSLGIQGAGGNQPQHF.

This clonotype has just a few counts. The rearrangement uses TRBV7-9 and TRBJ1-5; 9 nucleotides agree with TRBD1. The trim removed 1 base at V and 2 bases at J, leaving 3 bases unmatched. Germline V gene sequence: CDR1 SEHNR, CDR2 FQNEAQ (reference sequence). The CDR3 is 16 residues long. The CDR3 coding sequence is TGTGCCAGCAGCTTAGAACAGGGGGCGGGCAATCAGCCCCAGCATTTT. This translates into CASSLEQGAGNQPQHF.

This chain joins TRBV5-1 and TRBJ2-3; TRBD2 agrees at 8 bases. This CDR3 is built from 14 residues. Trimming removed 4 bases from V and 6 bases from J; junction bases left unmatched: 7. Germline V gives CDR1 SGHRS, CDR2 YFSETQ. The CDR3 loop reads CASSGGGHRDTQYF. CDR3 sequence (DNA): TGCGCCAGCAGCGGCGGGGGGCACCGGGATACGCAGTATTTT.

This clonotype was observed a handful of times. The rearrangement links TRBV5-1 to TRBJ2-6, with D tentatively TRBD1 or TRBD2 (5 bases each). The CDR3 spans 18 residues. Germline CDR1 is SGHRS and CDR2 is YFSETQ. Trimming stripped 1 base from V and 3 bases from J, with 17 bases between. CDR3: CASSLLGPGIGGANVLTF. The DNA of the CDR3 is TGCGCCAGCAGCTTGTTGGGACCGGGGATCGGTGGGGCCAACGTCCTGACTTTC. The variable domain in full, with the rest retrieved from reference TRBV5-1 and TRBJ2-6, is KAGVTQTPRYLIKTRGQQVTLSCSPISGHRSVSWYQQTPGQGLQFLFEYFSETQRNKGNFPGRFSGRQFSNSRSEMNVSTLELGDSALYLCASSLLGPGIGGANVLTFGAGSRLTVL.

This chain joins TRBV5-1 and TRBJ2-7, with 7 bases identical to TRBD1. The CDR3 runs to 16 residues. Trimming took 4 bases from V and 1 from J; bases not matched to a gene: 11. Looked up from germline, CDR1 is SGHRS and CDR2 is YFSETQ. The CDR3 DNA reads TGCGCCAGCAGCCCGCTACCACAGGGGACGTCCTACGAGCAGTACTTC. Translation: CASSPLPQGTSYEQYF.

The CDR3 bases are TGCAGTGCTCATCCTTCAGGGAGGAACACCGGGGAGCTGTTTTTT. As protein: CSAHPSGRNTGELFF. The chain is built from TRBV20-1 and TRBJ2-2; the D call may be TRBD1 or TRBD2 (5 bases each). The CDR3 runs 15 residues. The V gene's germline CDR1 is DFQATT and CDR2 SNEGSKA (reference sequence). Trimming cost V 5 bases and J 1 base, with 14 bases left between them.

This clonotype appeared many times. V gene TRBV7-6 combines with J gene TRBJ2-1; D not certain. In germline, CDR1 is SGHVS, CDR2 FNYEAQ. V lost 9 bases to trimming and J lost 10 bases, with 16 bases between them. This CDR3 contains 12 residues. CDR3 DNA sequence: TGTGCCAGTGGCTTTGCAGGCCTAGAGCAGTTCTTC. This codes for CASGFAGLEQFF.

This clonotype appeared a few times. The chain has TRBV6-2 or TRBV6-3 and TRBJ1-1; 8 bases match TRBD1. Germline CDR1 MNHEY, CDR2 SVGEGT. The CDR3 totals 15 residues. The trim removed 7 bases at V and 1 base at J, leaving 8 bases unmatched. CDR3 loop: CASNGQGRRNTEAFF. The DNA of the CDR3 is TGTGCCAGCAACGGACAGGGTAGGAGGAACACTGAAGCTTTCTTT.

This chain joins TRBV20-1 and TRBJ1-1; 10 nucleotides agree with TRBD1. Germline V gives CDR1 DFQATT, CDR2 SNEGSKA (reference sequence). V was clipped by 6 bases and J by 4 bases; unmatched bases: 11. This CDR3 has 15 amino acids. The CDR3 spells CSAGIPDRGLTEAFF. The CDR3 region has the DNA TGCAGTGCCGGCATTCCCGACAGGGGGCTCACTGAAGCTTTCTTT.

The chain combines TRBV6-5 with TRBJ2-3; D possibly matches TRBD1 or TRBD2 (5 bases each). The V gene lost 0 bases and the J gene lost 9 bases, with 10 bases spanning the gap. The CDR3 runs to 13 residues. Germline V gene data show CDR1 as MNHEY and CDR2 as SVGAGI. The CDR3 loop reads CASSYSGLATQYF. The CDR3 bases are TGTGCCAGCAGTTACTCGGGGCTAGCAACGCAGTATTTT.

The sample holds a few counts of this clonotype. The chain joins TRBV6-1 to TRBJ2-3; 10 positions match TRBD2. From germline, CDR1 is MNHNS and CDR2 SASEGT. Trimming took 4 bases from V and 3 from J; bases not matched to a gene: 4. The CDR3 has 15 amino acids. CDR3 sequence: CASSALAGETDTQYF. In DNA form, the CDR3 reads TGTGCCAGCAGTGCTCTAGCGGGGGAAACAGATACGCAGTATTTT.

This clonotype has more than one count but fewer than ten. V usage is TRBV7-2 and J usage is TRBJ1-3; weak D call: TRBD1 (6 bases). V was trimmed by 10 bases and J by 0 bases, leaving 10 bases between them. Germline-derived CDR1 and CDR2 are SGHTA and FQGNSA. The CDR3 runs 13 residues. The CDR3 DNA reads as TGTGCCAACAGGGAAAGCTCTGGAAACACCATATATTTT. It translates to CANRESSGNTIYF.

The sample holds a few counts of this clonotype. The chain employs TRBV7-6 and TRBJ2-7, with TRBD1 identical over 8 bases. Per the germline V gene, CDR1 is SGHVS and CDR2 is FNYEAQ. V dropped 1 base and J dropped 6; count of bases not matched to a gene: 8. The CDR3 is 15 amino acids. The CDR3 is CASSLVAGGLGEQYF. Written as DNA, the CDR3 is TGTGCCAGCAGCTTAGTGGCAGGGGGCCTGGGCGAGCAGTACTTC.